These 25 T cell receptor beta chains came from one sample sequenced in a study of tumor-infiltrating lymphocytes in localized non-small cell lung cancer. Some clones are missing from TCRdb's copy, which holds only in-frame ones; the method was immunoSEQ multiplex PCR. The sample lists under 20,000 clones, roughly 70% occurring once. Input material: lung tumor tissue. All receptors come from a human donor with non-small cell lung cancer.

This chain links TRBV6-1 with TRBJ1-2, with a weak D call TRBD1 (5 bases). V lost 4 bases and J 2 bases, leaving 8 bases between the germline ends. The CDR3 covers 13 residues. Germline lookup yields CDR1 MNHNS and CDR2 SASEGT. CDR3 DNA sequence: TGTGCCAGCAGTGTGGGGCCCAACTATGGCTACACCTTC. It specifies CASSVGPNYGYTF.

V gene TRBV28 combines with J gene TRBJ1-3; D perhaps matches TRBD1 (5 bases). Germline loops: CDR1 MDHEN, CDR2 SYDVKM. This CDR3 is built from 13 residues. Trimming pared 6 bases from V and 1 base from J, leaving 7 bases between. The chain's CDR3 is CASSPGSGNTIYF. The CDR3 nucleotides read TGTGCCAGCAGCCCAGGGTCTGGAAACACCATATATTTT.

This chain uses TRBV28 with TRBJ2-5; D is perhaps TRBD2 (5 bases). Deletions cut 7 bases from V and 7 bases from J, with 16 bases between. Germline loops: CDR1 MDHEN, CDR2 SYDVKM. The CDR3 length is 13 residues. The CDR3 loop reads CASTRAAFWTQYF. In DNA form, the CDR3 reads TGTGCCAGCACTAGAGCGGCCTTTTGGACCCAGTACTTC.

The chain employs TRBV6-6 and TRBJ1-2; TRBD1 matches 9 bases. The germline V gene encodes CDR1 MNHNY and CDR2 SVGAGI (reference sequence). Trimming at V came to 0 bases and at J to 6 bases, leaving 8 bases not matched to a gene. The CDR3 consists of 16 residues. The CDR3 reads CASSYSSQGAGNGYTF. For the CDR3, the DNA is TGTGCCAGCAGTTACTCCTCACAGGGGGCAGGGAATGGCTACACCTTC.

This chain connects TRBV19 to TRBJ2-2; 11 bases are a match to TRBD1. Germline CDR1 and CDR2: LNHDA and SQIVND (reference sequence). Germline trimming cut 5 bases from V and 5 bases from J; bases unmatched to any gene: 7. CDR3 length: 16 residues. CDR3 DNA sequence: TGTGCCAGTAGTTTGGGACAGGGGGTAGATACCGGGGAGCTGTTTTTT. Its translation is CASSLGQGVDTGELFF.

Points on this clone: The same CDR3 also results from other DNA sequences found in this sample. The rearrangement joins TRBV19 to TRBJ2-7, with 8 bases that match TRBD2. CDR1 LNHDA and CDR2 SQIVND come from the germline V gene (reference sequence). Trimming cost V 6 bases and J 2 bases; bases outside gene matches: 3. The CDR3 contains 13 residues. CDR3 sequence (DNA): TGTGCCAGTAGCCGGGGGGGCGCCTACGAGCAGTACTTC. Its protein product is CASSRGGAYEQYF.

This chain joins TRBV18 and TRBJ1-5, with TRBD1 matching over 7 bases. Germline trimming cut 4 bases from V and 5 bases from J; bases unmatched to any gene: 8. Germline V CDR1 and CDR2: KGHSH, LQKENI. The CDR3 contains 15 residues. This chain's CDR3 is CASSQERDSYQPQHF. The CDR3 bases are TGTGCCAGCTCACAAGAGAGGGACAGCTATCAGCCCCAGCATTTT.

The V call is TRBV6-1, the J call TRBJ2-7, with D perhaps matching TRBD1 (5 bases). V lost 6 bases to trimming and J lost 5 bases, with 14 bases between them. This CDR3 is 13 amino acids long. From germline, CDR1 is MNHNS and CDR2 SASEGT. CDR3 sequence reads: CASSRRGVDEQYF. The DNA for the CDR3 is TGTGCCAGCAGCCGAAGGGGTGTTGACGAGCAGTACTTC.

V gene TRBV2 combines with J gene TRBJ2-3; 8 bases are a match to TRBD1. CDR1 and CDR2 (germline): SNHLY, FYNNEI. V was pared by 5 bases and J by 3 bases, with 4 bases of the junction left unmatched. The CDR3 is 14 amino acids. CDR3 residues: CASSSDRGTDTQYF. The CDR3 nucleotides are TGTGCCAGCAGTAGCGACAGGGGAACAGATACGCAGTATTTT.

By share, this clone ranks as medium-sized (0.01 to 0.1%). The chain employs TRBV19 and TRBJ1-6; possible D gene TRBD1, 5 bases. The CDR3 is 14 residues long. V lost 5 bases and J 8 bases, leaving 13 bases between the germline ends. CDR1 and CDR2 (germline): LNHDA, SQIVND (reference sequence). CDR3 loop: CASSLGAQDSPLHF. CDR3 nucleotides: TGTGCCAGTAGTCTAGGGGCCCAGGATTCACCCCTCCACTTT.

This clone has just one count. This sample includes further DNA sequences coding for the same CDR3. The chain has TRBV14 and TRBJ1-1; no clear D gene. The CDR3 is made up of 15 amino acids. Germline V gene sequence: CDR1 SGHDN, CDR2 FVKESK. Trimming pared 1 base from V and 6 bases from J, leaving 15 bases between. In DNA form, the CDR3 reads TGTGCCAGCAGCCAAGTTGACCGCCGGGCCGCTGAAGCTTTCTTT. It specifies CASSQVDRRAAEAFF. The whole variable domain, filled in from reference TRBV14 and TRBJ1-1, reads EAGVTQFPSHSVIEKGQTVTLRCDPISGHDNLYWYRRVMGKEIKFLLHFVKESKQDESGMPNNRFLAERTGGTYSTLKVQPAELEDSGVYFCASSQVDRRAAEAFFGQGTRLTVV.

This rearrangement joins TRBV11-3 to TRBJ2-2, with D perhaps matching TRBD1 or TRBD2 (5 bases each). Trimming cost V 5 bases and J 4 bases, with 14 bases left between them. The germline CDR1 and CDR2 sequences are SGHNT and YENEEA. The length of the CDR3 is 15 residues. The CDR3: CASSPVGVRTGELFF. The CDR3 nucleotides are TGTGCCAGCAGCCCGGTGGGGGTTCGCACCGGGGAGCTGTTTTTT.

V usage is TRBV2 and J usage is TRBJ2-3, with TRBD1 matching 10 bases. Germline V gene lookup returns CDR1 SNHLY and CDR2 FYNNEI. The CDR3 covers 14 residues. Losses at the gene ends were 8 bases for V and 6 bases for J; bases not matched to a gene: 8. Here the CDR3 DNA reads TGTGCCAGCGCGGACAGGGGGTCTGGGGATACGCAGTATTTT. Amino acids: CASADRGSGDTQYF. The complete variable domain, with remaining parts taken from reference TRBV2 and TRBJ2-3, reads EPEVTQTPSHQVTQMGQEVILRCVPISNHLYFYWYRQILGQKVEFLVSFYNNEISEKSEIFDDQFSVERPDGSNFTLKIRSTKLEDSAMYFCASADRGSGDTQYFGPGTRLTVL.

The V gene is TRBV11-3, the J gene TRBJ2-3; 8 bases fit TRBD1. The V gene's germline CDR1 is SGHNT and CDR2 YENEEA. With 5 bases clipped from V and 4 bases from J, the junction kept 5 bases outside the gene matches. The CDR3 spans 14 residues. The CDR3 DNA reads TGTGCCAGCAGCCCCCACAGGGGGTCAGATACGCAGTATTTT. Translating gives CASSPHRGSDTQYF.

On this clone itself: Other DNA sequences in this specimen translate into the identical CDR3. The rearrangement uses TRBV6-5 and TRBJ1-1; no reliable D call. Trimming cost V 4 bases and J 0 bases, with 6 bases left between them. CDR1 and CDR2 (germline): MNHEY, SVGAGI. The CDR3 loop spans 13 amino acids. In nucleotides, the CDR3 is TGTGCCAGCAGTTCCACGGTGAACACTGAAGCTTTCTTT. Residues: CASSSTVNTEAFF.

The chain links TRBV2 to TRBJ1-4; D not certain. The CDR3 sequence is 15 residues long. The ends were cut back, 6 bases at V and 8 bases at J, with 19 bases in the middle. Germline assignment: CDR1 SNHLY and CDR2 FYNNEI. The CDR3 is CASSETGISGEKLFF. The CDR3 DNA reads TGTGCCAGCAGCGAAACCGGCATATCTGGGGAAAAACTGTTTTTT.

The sample holds one count of this clone. This sequence joins TRBV19 and TRBJ1-2; possible D gene TRBD1, 6 bases. The germline gives CDR1 LNHDA, CDR2 SQIVND (reference sequence). The V end lost 7 bases, the J end lost 4 bases, and 19 bases lay between the germline ends. This CDR3 is 15 amino acids long. CDR3 sequence: CASTGGAGDLYGYTF. The CDR3 nucleotides read TGTGCCAGTACTGGAGGGGCAGGGGACCTCTATGGCTACACCTTC.

The V and J genes are TRBV5-1 and TRBJ1-2; D is unresolved. CDR3 size: 13 residues. V was pared by 0 bases and J by 5 bases, with 8 bases between. Per the germline V gene, CDR1 is SGHRS and CDR2 is YFSETQ. The CDR3 reads CASSLESGYGYTF. CDR3 nucleotide sequence: TGCGCCAGCAGCTTGGAGTCAGGATATGGCTACACCTTC. Together with reference TRBV5-1 and TRBJ1-2, the CDR3 gives the full variable domain: KAGVTQTPRYLIKTRGQQVTLSCSPISGHRSVSWYQQTPGQGLQFLFEYFSETQRNKGNFPGRFSGRQFSNSRSEMNVSTLELGDSALYLCASSLESGYGYTFGSGTRLTVV.

The CDR3 DNA reads as TGTGCCAGCAGTTCCTCGAAGGGAGCGGTTCAGGAGCAGTTCTTC. Protein product: CASSSSKGAVQEQFF. The chain joins TRBV6-6 to TRBJ2-1; possible D gene TRBD2, 5 bases. This CDR3 has 15 amino acids. V was shortened by 4 bases and J by 10 bases, with 20 bases between the two germline ends. In germline, CDR1 is MNHNY, CDR2 SVGAGI (reference sequence).

This chain uses TRBV27 with TRBJ2-3; TRBD1 is a possible D gene (6 bases). Germline CDR1 is MNHEY and CDR2 is SMNVEV (reference sequence). The V gene lost 3 bases and the J gene lost 2 bases, with 9 bases spanning the gap. The CDR3 sequence is 14 residues long. The CDR3 DNA reads TGTGCCAGCAGTTTGGGGGCAGCCACAGATACGCAGTATTTT. Amino acids: CASSLGAATDTQYF.

As concerns this clone: Relative to the germline gene, one junction end is altered; a read error may explain this. Other DNA sequences of this sample code for an identical CDR3. This chain links TRBV10-3 with TRBJ1-1; no firm D call. Germline values: CDR1 ENHRY, CDR2 SYGVKD. CDR3 length: 13 amino acids. As DNA, the CDR3 is TGCGCCATCAGTGAGTTGCCGGGGACTGAAGCTTTCTTT. As protein: CAISELPGTEAFF.

The chain has TRBV5-6 and TRBJ2-2; 8 bases fit TRBD2. The germline V gene has CDR1 SGHDT and CDR2 YYEEEE. CDR3 length: 16 residues. V lost 1 base and J lost 4; bases outside the gene matches: 6. The CDR3 loop is CASSLPGTRGTGELFF. The DNA of the CDR3 is TGTGCCAGCAGCTTGCCCGGGACTAGAGGCACCGGGGAGCTGTTTTTT.

This chain joins TRBV4-3 and TRBJ1-3; unclear D gene. CDR3 length: 17 residues. Germline assignment: CDR1 LGHNA and CDR2 YSLEER. Trimming removed 0 bases at V and 4 bases at J, with 16 bases between. The CDR3 is CASSQELKKAGGNTIYF. The CDR3 coding sequence is TGCGCCAGCAGCCAAGAATTGAAGAAGGCGGGGGGAAACACCATATATTTT.

This clone was found a few times. J is TRBJ1-1 and V is TRBV28; tentative D call: TRBD1 (5 bases). CDR3 length equals 13 residues. CDR1 is MDHEN, CDR2 SYDVKM, per germline. Deletions cut 7 bases from V and 11 bases from J, with 20 bases between. CDR3 residues: CASTLRQPVRAFF. CDR3 DNA sequence: TGTGCCAGCACCCTCAGACAGCCCGTGAGGGCTTTCTTT.

This clone was seen more than once but under ten times. J is TRBJ2-1 and V is TRBV28, with unresolved D. Trimming took 5 bases from V and 4 from J, leaving 3 bases between them. The V gene's germline CDR1 is MDHEN and CDR2 SYDVKM. The length of the CDR3 is 11 residues. CDR3 region: CASSMYNEQFF. Written as DNA, the CDR3 is TGTGCCAGCAGTATGTACAATGAGCAGTTCTTC. Based on the CDR3 plus reference TRBV28 and TRBJ2-1, the full variable domain is DVKVTQSSRYLVKRTGEKVFLECVQDMDHENMFWYRQDPGLGLRLIYFSYDVKMKEKGDIPEGYSVSREKKERFSLILESASTNQTSMYLCASSMYNEQFFGPGTRLTVL.